A selection of T cell receptor beta chains follows, all from one sample in a study of T cell responses to AZD1222 COVID-19 vaccine. Assay: immunoSEQ multiplex PCR; the TCRdb copy retains only in-frame clones and omits some. The top ten clones hold about 3% of a sample with some 170,000 clones, around nine tenths of them seen once. The sample in question was peripheral blood, obtained on day 0 of AZD1222 vaccination. The receptors were sampled from an adult in good health. CDR3s leave out the opening cysteine and the closing phenylalanine or tryptophan.

TRBV4-2,TRBJ1-1,ASSPGGTEAF
TRBV27,TRBJ1-1,ASSLSPQGLMGSAEAF
TRBV9,TRBJ2-2,ASSVGTVPGELF
TRBV7-2,TRBJ1-6,ASSLVSYNSPLH
TRBV5-5,TRBJ2-5,ASSLRGVETQY
TRBV29-1,TRBJ2-2,SVGVRSGGHRELF
TRBV18,TRBJ1-1,ASFQGQGYTEAF
TRBV11-3,TRBJ2-1,ASSMPASNEQF
TRBV3-1/TRBV3-2,TRBJ1-2,ASSQRGQGGRGYT
TRBV24-1,TRBJ2-3,ATGLPGATDTQY
TRBV10-2,TRBJ2-2,ASTGRSTGELF
TRBV14,TRBJ1-6,ASSQALAGTRDSPLH
TRBV6-4,TRBJ1-1,ASSEQGFGTEAF
TRBV7-9,TRBJ2-7,ASSVALAGVEQY
TRBV6-5,TRBJ1-2,ASSERAKGPGYT
TRBV6-5,TRBJ1-5,ASSPAGGSNQPQH